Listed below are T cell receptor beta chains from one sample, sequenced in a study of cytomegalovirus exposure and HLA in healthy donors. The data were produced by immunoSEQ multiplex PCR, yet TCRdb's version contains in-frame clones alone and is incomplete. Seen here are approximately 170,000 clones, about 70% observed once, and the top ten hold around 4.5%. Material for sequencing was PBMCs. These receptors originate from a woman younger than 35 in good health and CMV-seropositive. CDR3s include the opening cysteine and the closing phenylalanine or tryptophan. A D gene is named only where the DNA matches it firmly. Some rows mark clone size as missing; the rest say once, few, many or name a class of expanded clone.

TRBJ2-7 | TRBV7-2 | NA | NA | TGTGCCAGCAGCCCCTCAGGAAAATCGTACGAGCAGTACTTC | CASSPSGKSYEQYF
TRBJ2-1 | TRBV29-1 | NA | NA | TGCAGCGTCCCCCTCGCCGGGGATGGGTCCTACAATGAGCAGTTCTTC | CSVPLAGDGSYNEQFF
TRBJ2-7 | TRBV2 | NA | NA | TGTGCCACCCGGGACTACGAGCAGTACTTC | CATRDYEQYF
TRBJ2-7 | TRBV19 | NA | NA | TGTGCCAGTAGTATAGTATTTGGAGACTCCTACGAGCAGTACTTC | CASSIVFGDSYEQYF
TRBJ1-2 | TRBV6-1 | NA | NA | TGTGCCAGCAGGGAACCCTCCGCGGATGGCTACACCTTC | CASREPSADGYTF
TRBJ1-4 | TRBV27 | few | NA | TGTGCCAGCAGTTGGGCGGGAACTAATGAAAAACTGTTTTTT | CASSWAGTNEKLFF
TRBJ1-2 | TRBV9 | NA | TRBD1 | TGTGCCAGCAGCGCTCAGACAGGGGTCGGATATGGCTACACCTTC | CASSAQTGVGYGYTF
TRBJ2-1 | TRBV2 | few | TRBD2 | TGTGCCAGCAGTCCCGGGACTAGCGCCGCGGCCTACAATGAGCAGTTCTTC | CASSPGTSAAAYNEQFF
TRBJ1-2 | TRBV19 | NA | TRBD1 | TGTGCCAGTCGACTCCCGGTGGGACAGGGGATTGTCGGTGGCTACACCTTC | CASRLPVGQGIVGGYTF
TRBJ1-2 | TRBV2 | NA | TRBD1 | TGTGCCAGCAGAACTCCGGGACAGGGTTTTTATGGCTACACCTTC | CASRTPGQGFYGYTF
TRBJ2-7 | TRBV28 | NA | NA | TGTGCCAGCAGTTCCCCGAGCCAGGGGATCCTACTCGGAGACGAGCAGTACTTC | CASSSPSQGILLGDEQYF
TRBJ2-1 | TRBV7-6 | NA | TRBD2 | TGTGCCAGCAGCTTAGGGGGGAGCGGGAGGGCCTACAATGAGCAGTTCTTC | CASSLGGSGRAYNEQFF
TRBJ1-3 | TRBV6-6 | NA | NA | TGTGCCAGCAAAGACAGGAACTCTGGAAACACCATATATTTT | CASKDRNSGNTIYF
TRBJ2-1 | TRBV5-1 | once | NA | TGCGCCAGCAGCTTGTTTGGCAGGGGCGCCTACAATGAGCAGTTCTTC | CASSLFGRGAYNEQFF
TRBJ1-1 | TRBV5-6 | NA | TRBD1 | TGTGCCAGCAGTTTAAACAGGGGCGGCACTGAAGCTTTCTTT | CASSLNRGGTEAFF
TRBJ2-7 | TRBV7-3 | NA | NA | TGTGCCAGCAGCTCCCCCCGCCGGGCCCAGGAGGTAAGTGAGCAGTACTTC | CASSSPRRAQEVSEQYF
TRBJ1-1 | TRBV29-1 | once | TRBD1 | TGCAGCGTGAGGGTCAGGGGGGACACTGAAGCTTTCTTT | CSVRVRGDTEAFF